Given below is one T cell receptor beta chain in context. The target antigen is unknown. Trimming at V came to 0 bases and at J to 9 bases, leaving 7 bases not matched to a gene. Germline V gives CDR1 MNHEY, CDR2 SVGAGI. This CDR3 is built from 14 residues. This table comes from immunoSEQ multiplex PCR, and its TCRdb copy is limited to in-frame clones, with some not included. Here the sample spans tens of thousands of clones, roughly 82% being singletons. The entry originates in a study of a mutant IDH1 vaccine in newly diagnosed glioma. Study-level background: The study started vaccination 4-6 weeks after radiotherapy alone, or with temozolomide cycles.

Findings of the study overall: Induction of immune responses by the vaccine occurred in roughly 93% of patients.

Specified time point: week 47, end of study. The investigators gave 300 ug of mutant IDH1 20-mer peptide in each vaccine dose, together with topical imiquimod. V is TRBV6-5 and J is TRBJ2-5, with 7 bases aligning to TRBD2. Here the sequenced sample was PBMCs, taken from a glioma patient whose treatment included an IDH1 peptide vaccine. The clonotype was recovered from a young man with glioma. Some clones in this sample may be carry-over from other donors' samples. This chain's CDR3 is CASSYSGRREAQYF. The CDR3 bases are TGTGCCAGCAGTTACTCTGGACGTCGGGAGGCCCAGTACTTC.